This TCR beta chain was identified during a study of T cell responses to AZD1222 COVID-19 vaccine (TCRdb year 2021). In terms of the full investigation: AZD1222 recipients with second doses at about 4 weeks or about 12 weeks were pooled, because spike-specific TCR depth and breadth did not differ between schedules. TCR sequencing was performed for over 230 trial participants, of whom 200 to 220 were given two doses of AZD1222 and around 25 were given two doses of MenACWY control vaccine. Trial participants were enrolled into age subgroups of 18-55, 56-69 and 70-plus years, which contained about 150, 28 and 57 TCR-sequenced participants, respectively.

The CDR3 regions of human TCRbeta chains were analyzed by immunosequencing. The source study handled its data this way. TCRs in the repertoires were compared against a reference library of SARS-CoV-2-specific TCRs that had been generated with the MIRA antigen-specificity platform. Breadth was defined as the fraction of unique TCRs that were SARS-CoV-2-associated. Depth was defined as the fraction of total T cells that were SARS-CoV-2-associated. Each spike-specific TCR was assigned to its reactive spike region and to a CD4 or CD8 class using the MIRA data. Log10-transformed breadth and depth values were compared by one-way ANOVA with Sidak's multiple comparisons tests. TCRdb provides this immuneACCESS table in a form limited to in-frame rearrangements. Some clones are lacking; in checked studies, under half of them reflect an unresolved V gene, and why the rest are absent is not known. V and J calls and clone size are copied from that table; D and trimming were computed from the DNA. Within this sample are roughly 120,000 clones, with 87% of them counted one time only. Of the sample, around 7.5% is held by the ten largest clones.

This sample's time point label indicates: baseline before first vaccination. Vaccinee samples came from UK trials COV001 and COV002, including a single-blind randomized controlled phase 2/3 trial of AZD1222 (ChAdOx1 nCoV-19) in healthy adults. Trial participant PBMC samples were collected at day 0 and day 28 after the second dose for TCRbeta chain sequencing. Trimming removed 4 bases from V and 1 base from J, leaving 7 bases between the germline ends. In the germline V gene (reference sequence), CDR1 corresponds to MNHEY and CDR2 to SMNVEV. Its CDR3 holds 13 amino acids, cysteine through phenylalanine. The CDR3 DNA has 39 bases and is translated from base 1. What the study reported, not specific to this receptor: Reportedly, almost half of the unique spike-specific TCRs recognized epitopes lying outside the regions that are mutated in the B.1.351 and B.1.1.7 variants. The 56-69-year group was small, and its depth increase did not reach significance, likely because of low power. Because no day 14 peak-response samples were available, repertoires were characterized only after the peak T cell response. The vaccine-associated CD4 TCRs covered the entire spike protein, and the dominant responses fell in regions 160-218 and 743-854. Only a handful of AZD1222 recipients were SARS-CoV-2 seropositive at baseline, limiting conclusions about previously exposed vaccinees. Spike-specific TCR breadth and depth rose significantly after two AZD1222 doses compared with day 0 and with MenACWY recipients. Most participants were white British and females outnumbered males, and the authors suggested that clonal diversity may have been underestimated.

Note on this clone: No cognate antigen has been identified for it. Per-base qualities were not stored, and no clone one base away is much larger.

Recombination joined TRBV27 with TRBJ1-1, with no confidently assigned D gene. This specimen was peripheral blood, taken on day 0 of AZD1222 vaccination. This sequence originates from an adult in good health. The CDR3 in this case is CASSSRWNTEAFF. The DNA sequence is TGTGCCAGCAGTTCCCGGTGGAACACTGAAGCTTTCTTT.